The subject of this entry is one T cell receptor beta chain. Its specificity is not known. This entry comes from a study of shared clonotypes between healthy human individuals. Some clones are missing from TCRdb's copy, which holds only in-frame ones; the method was immunoSEQ multiplex PCR. The table includes some 2.1 million clones, 95% detected once. This CDR3 comprises 17 residues. The germline gives CDR1 LGHNT, CDR2 FRNRAP. Unmatched junction bases numbered 8, after V lost 3 bases and J lost 1 base. Findings of the study overall: It was the non-shared clonotypes that had lower generation probabilities than clonotypes shared by all four donors. The sampled material consisted only of blood, and tissue repertoires are likely to differ.

The sequence was obtained from a man aged 18-30 years in good health. Source material: naive CD4+ T cells sorted from blood. Subset here: CD45RA+ positively selected. The gene calls are TRBV12-5 and TRBJ2-7, with TRBD2 matching over 11 bases. CDR3 residues: CASGLRLAGSRSYEQYF. The CDR3 coding sequence is TGTGCTAGTGGTTTAAGACTAGCGGGAAGTCGGTCCTACGAGCAGTACTTC.